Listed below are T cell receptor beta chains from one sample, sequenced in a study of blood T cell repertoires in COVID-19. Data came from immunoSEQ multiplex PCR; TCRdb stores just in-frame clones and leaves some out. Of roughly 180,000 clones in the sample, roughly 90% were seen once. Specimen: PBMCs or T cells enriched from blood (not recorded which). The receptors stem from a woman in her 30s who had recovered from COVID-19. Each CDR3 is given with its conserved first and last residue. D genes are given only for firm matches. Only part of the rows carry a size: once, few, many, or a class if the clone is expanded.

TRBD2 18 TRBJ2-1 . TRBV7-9 CASSSMTDGLAVYNEQFF TGTGCCAGCAGCTCGATGACAGACGGACTAGCGGTTTACAATGAGCAGTTCTTC
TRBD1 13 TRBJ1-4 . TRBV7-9 CASSLEGARKLFF TGTGCCAGCAGCTTAGAGGGGGCGAGGAAACTGTTTTTT
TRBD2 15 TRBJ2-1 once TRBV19 CASSSFAGVYNEQFF TGTGCCAGTAGTAGTTTCGCGGGAGTTTACAATGAGCAGTTCTTC
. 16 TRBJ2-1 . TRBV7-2 CASSLAPHRSYNEQFF TGTGCCAGCAGCTTAGCCCCACACCGTTCCTACAATGAGCAGTTCTTC
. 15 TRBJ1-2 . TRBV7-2 CASRYTGGTEYGYTF TGTGCCAGCAGATACACCGGGGGGACCGAATATGGCTACACCTTC
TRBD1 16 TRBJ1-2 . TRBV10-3 CAVLVGQVNSNYGYTF TGTGCCGTCCTTGTTGGACAGGTCAATTCTAACTATGGCTACACCTTC
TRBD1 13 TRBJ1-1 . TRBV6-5 CASRATGEPRAFF TGTGCCAGCAGAGCAACAGGGGAACCAAGGGCTTTCTTT
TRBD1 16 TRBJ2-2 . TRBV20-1 CSASELGQGLPGELFF TGCAGTGCTAGTGAACTCGGACAGGGGCTACCCGGGGAGCTGTTTTTT
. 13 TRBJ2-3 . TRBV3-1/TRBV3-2 CASSRVAGGTQYF TGTGCCAGCAGCCGGGTGGCGGGTGGGACGCAGTATTTT
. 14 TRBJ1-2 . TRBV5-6 CASSYQVPNYGYTF TGTGCCAGCAGCTACCAGGTGCCTAACTATGGCTACACCTTC
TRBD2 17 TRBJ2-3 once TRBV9 CASSIDIAGGGADTQYF TGTGCCAGCAGCATAGATATAGCGGGGGGTGGTGCAGATACGCAGTATTTT
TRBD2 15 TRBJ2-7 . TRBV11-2 CASSPTSGSSYEQYF TGTGCCAGCAGCCCGACTAGCGGGAGCTCCTACGAGCAGTACTTC
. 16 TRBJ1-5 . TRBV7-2 CASSLGPRSGNQPQHF TGTGCCAGCAGCTTAGGTCCCAGATCTGGCAATCAGCCCCAGCATTTT
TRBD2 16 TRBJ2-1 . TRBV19 CASRNYLAGDDNEQFF TGTGCCAGTAGAAATTACTTAGCGGGAGATGACAATGAGCAGTTCTTC
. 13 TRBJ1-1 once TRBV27 CASSPRRGVEAFF TGTGCCAGCAGTCCGCGTCGGGGGGTGGAAGCTTTCTTT
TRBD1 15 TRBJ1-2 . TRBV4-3 CASSQGRQGDYGYTF TGCGCCAGCAGCCAAGGGAGACAGGGAGACTATGGCTACACCTTC
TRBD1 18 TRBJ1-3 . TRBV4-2 CASSRSGQGTISGNTIYF TGTGCCAGCAGCCGCTCGGGACAGGGCACCATCTCTGGAAACACCATATATTTT
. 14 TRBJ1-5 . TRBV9 CASSVAPGIQPQHF TGTGCCAGCAGCGTAGCCCCAGGAATTCAGCCCCAGCATTTT
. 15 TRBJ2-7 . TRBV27 CASTPTGTHTYEQYF TGTGCCAGCACCCCGACCGGGACACATACCTACGAGCAGTACTTC
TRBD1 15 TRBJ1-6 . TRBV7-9 CASSRQGAYNSPLHF TGTGCCAGCAGCCGGCAGGGGGCCTATAATTCACCCCTCCACTTT
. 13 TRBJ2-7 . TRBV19 CATTAGDGYEQYF TGTGCCACCACGGCAGGGGATGGTTACGAGCAGTACTTC
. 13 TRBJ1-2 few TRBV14 CASSEGDRYGYTF TGTGCCAGCAGCGAGGGGGATCGATATGGCTACACCTTC
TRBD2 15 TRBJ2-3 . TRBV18 CASSPRLAGTDTQYF TGTGCCAGCTCACCCCGCCTAGCGGGTACAGATACGCAGTATTTT
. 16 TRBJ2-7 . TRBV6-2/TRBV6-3 CASSSRSFILVYEQYF TGTGCCAGCAGCTCACGATCCTTTATCTTAGTGTACGAGCAGTACTTC
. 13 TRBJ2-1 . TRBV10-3 CAISELGANEQFF TGTGCCATCAGTGAGTTAGGGGCCAATGAGCAGTTCTTC
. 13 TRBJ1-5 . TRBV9 CASSPYGNQPQHF TGTGCCAGCAGCCCCTATGGCAATCAGCCCCAGCATTTT
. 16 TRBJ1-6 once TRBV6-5 CASSYSRGPRDSPLHF TGTGCCAGCAGTTACTCAAGGGGCCCTAGGGATTCACCCCTCCACTTT
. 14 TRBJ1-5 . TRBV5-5 CASSLKQGNQPQHF TGTGCCAGCAGCTTGAAGCAGGGTAATCAGCCCCAGCATTTT
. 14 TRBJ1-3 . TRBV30 CAWASGAEGNTIYF TGTGCCTGGGCCAGCGGGGCGGAAGGAAACACCATATATTTT
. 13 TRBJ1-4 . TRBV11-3 CASSLEGIEKLFF TGTGCCAGCAGCCTCGAGGGCATCGAAAAACTGTTTTTT
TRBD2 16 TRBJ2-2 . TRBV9 CASSVEGSGKSGELFF TGTGCCAGCAGCGTAGAGGGTAGCGGGAAGTCCGGGGAGCTGTTTTTT
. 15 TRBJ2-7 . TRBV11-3 CASSRGGSHSYEQYF TGTGCCAGCAGCCGTGGGGGGTCCCACTCCTACGAGCAGTACTTC
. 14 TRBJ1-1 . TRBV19 CASSGLPMNTEAFF TGTGCCAGTAGTGGACTGCCGATGAACACTGAAGCTTTCTTT